This T cell receptor beta chain derives from a study of T cells after somatic rescue of genetic block. This CDR3 is 20 amino acids long. Here immunoSEQ multiplex PCR was the method, and the copy in TCRdb shows in-frame clones only, minus some. The data hold more than 13,000 clones, with roughly 70% observed a single time. Sequencing was done on a sample of peripheral blood mononuclear cells (PBMCs). The chain recombines TRBV21-1 with TRBJ2-7; the table names TRBD1, a call not compared with the DNA. TRBV21-1 is recorded as a pseudogene. This receptor was obtained from a man in his late teens or twenties. DNA for the CDR3: TGTGCCAGCAGCAAAGCCCACCGGGGGACAGGGGTAGAAAGCTCCTACGAGCAGTACTTC. Translation: CASSKAHRGTGVESSYEQYF.